Reported below is one TCR beta chain. Its antigen is unknown. The data originate from a study of blood T cells in healthy people across ages. Study-level results: Naive T cell percentage by flow cytometry tracked strongly with beta diversity.

Germline V gene sequence: CDR1 MNHEY, CDR2 SMNVEV (reference sequence). V shed 2 bases and J 1 base; nucleotides not matched to a gene: 5. The CDR3 has 16 amino acids. RNA extraction gave at least 6 micrograms of total RNA per sample. A second about 7 to 11 cycle PCR used barcoded and J-beta primers. TCRdb independently ran MiXCR on the 5' RACE reads; one entry per CDR3 protein. The table includes over a million distinct CDR3 sequences, 55% to 75% detected once. The J gene is TRBJ1-5, the V gene TRBV27; TRBD1 agrees at 7 bases. Sequenced: blood. The source of this sequence is a man younger than 35 in good health. The CDR3 DNA follows: TGTGCCAGCAGTTTAGTGGCAGGGGGGAGCAATCAGCCCCAGCATTTT. This gives the protein CASSLVAGGSNQPQHF.